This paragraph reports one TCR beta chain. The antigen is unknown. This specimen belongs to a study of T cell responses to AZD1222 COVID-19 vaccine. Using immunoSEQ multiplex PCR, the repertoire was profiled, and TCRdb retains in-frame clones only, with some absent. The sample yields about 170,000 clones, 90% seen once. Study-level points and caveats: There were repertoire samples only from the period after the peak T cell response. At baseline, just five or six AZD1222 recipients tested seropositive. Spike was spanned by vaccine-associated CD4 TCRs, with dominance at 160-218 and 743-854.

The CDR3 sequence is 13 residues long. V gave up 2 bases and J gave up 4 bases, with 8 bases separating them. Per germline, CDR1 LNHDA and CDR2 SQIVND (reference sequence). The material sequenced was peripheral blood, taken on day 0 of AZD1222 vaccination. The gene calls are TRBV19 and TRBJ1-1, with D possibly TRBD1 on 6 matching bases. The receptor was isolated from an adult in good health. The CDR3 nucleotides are TGTGCCAGTAGTATAAGGGGGATCACTGAAGCTTTCTTT. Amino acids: CASSIRGITEAFF.